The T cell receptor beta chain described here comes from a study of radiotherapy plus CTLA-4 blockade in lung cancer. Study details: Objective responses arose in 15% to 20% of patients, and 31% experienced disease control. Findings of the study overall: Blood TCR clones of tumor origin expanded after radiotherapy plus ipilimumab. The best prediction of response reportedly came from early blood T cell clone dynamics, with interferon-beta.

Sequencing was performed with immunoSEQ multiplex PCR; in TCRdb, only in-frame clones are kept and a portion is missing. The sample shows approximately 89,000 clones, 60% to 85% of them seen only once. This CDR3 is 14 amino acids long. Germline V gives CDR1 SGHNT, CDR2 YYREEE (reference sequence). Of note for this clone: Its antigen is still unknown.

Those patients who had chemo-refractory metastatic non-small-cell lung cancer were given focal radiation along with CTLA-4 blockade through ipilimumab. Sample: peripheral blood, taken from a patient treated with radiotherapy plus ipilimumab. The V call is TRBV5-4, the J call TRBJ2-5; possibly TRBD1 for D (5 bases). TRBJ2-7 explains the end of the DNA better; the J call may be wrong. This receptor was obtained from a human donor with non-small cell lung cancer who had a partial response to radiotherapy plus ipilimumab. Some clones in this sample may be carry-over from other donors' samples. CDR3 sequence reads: CASSFTKGFGEQYF. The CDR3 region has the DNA TGTGCCAGCAGCTTTACCAAGGGGTTTGGCGAGCAGTACTTC.